The rows below give T cell receptor beta chains drawn from one sample of a study of blood T cells in healthy people across ages. TCRdb analysed the 5' RACE reads with MiXCR anew, one entry per CDR3 protein. The table includes about 1.7 million distinct CDR3 sequences, 28% detected once. Sequenced material: blood. The receptors derive from a woman under 40 in good health. Both conserved end residues are part of each CDR3. The D gene is left open where the match is weak. Size values are once, few and many counts, or a class for expanded clones, and some rows have none.

>-|TRBJ1-1|-|TRBV29-1
TGCATCGTCGCAGACGGTTGGAACACTGAAGCTTTCTTT
CIVADGWNTEAFF
>-|TRBJ1-1|-|TRBV4-1
TGCGCCAGCAGCCAAGCGGGGGGTGTTTCTCGTAGGAACACTGAAGCTTTCTTT
CASSQAGGVSRRNTEAFF
>TRBD2|TRBJ2-5|few|TRBV10-2
TGCGCCAACTCCCCGGGGCAGTTAGCGGGCGGCGGGTCGAAAAAAGAGACCCAGTACTTC
CANSPGQLAGGGSKKETQYF
>TRBD1|TRBJ2-7|-|TRBV30
TGTGCCTGGAGTACCCCGGGACAGGGGAAGTACGAGCAGTACTTC
CAWSTPGQGKYEQYF
>-|TRBJ2-2|once|TRBV5-1
TGCGCCAGCAGCGAAGGGCGGACCGGGGAGCTGTTTTTT
CASSEGRTGELFF
>-|TRBJ2-3|-|TRBV7-2
TGTGCCAGCAGCTTAGTGGGACACCTAAACACAGATACGCAGTATTTT
CASSLVGHLNTDTQYF
>-|TRBJ2-3|few|TRBV20-1
TGCAGTGCTAAACTAGGCAACACAGATACGCAGTATTTT
CSAKLGNTDTQYF
>TRBD2|TRBJ2-1|few|TRBV12-3/TRBV12-4
TGTGCCAGCAGCTTGCTAGCGGGATCCTGGGATGAGCAGTTCTTC
CASSLLAGSWDEQFF
>-|TRBJ1-2|few|TRBV6-5
TGTACCAGCAGTTACTCGTACTCACAACCATACACCTTC
CTSSYSYSQPYTF
>-|TRBJ2-1|-|TRBV12-3/TRBV12-4
TGTGCCAGCAATGGCCCCGGGGTGATAGGCTACAATGAGCAGTTCTTC
CASNGPGVIGYNEQFF
>-|TRBJ2-7|few|TRBV29-1
TGCAGCGCCGAGTTGCCTGGCTCATGGGGGCAGTACTTC
CSAELPGSWGQYF
>TRBD2|TRBJ2-7|-|TRBV28
TGTGCCAGCACTTGGGGGGGAAACTATGGTGAGCAGTACTTC
CASTWGGNYGEQYF
>TRBD2|TRBJ2-1|-|TRBV13
TGTGCCAGCAGCCCACTTTCCAGCGGGGCCTCCAATGGGCAGTTCTTC
CASSPLSSGASNGQFF
>TRBD1|TRBJ2-7|few|TRBV2
TGTGCCAGCAGACAGGGGACCTGCGCGGGCGAGCAGTACTTC
CASRQGTCAGEQYF
>-|TRBJ2-1|-|TRBV7-8
TGTGCCAGCAGCTTAGGAGTAGAGAATGAGCAGTTCTTC
CASSLGVENEQFF
>TRBD2|TRBJ2-7|-|TRBV5-1
TGCGCCAGCCGCTATTGGTCCAGGACTAGCGGTTCCTACGAGCAGTACTTC
CASRYWSRTSGSYEQYF
>-|TRBJ1-1|-|TRBV6-1
TGTGCCAGCAGTGAAGTAGGATTGGGGATGAACACTGAAGCTTTCTTT
CASSEVGLGMNTEAFF
>-|TRBJ2-5|few|TRBV20-1
TGCAGTGCTAGAGGGGTACCGCAAGAGACCCAGTACTTC
CSARGVPQETQYF
>-|TRBJ2-1|-|TRBV7-2
TGTGCCAGCAGCAACGCCGGGACAAACTACAATGAGCAGTTCTTC
CASSNAGTNYNEQFF
>-|TRBJ1-3|-|TRBV20-1
TGCAGTGCTAGAGGGTGGGGAAGTGGAAACACCATATATTTT
CSARGWGSGNTIYF
>-|TRBJ1-4|-|TRBV29-1
TGCAGCGCTGAAATGGCAGTTTTTAAAGAAAAACTGTTTTTT
CSAEMAVFKEKLFF
>TRBD1|TRBJ1-5|-|TRBV9
TGTGCCAGCAGCGCGGACAGGGAGGGTCAGCCCCAGCATTTT
CASSADREGQPQHF
>TRBD1|TRBJ1-6|-|TRBV11-2
TGTGCCAGCAGCTTAGGAGGGCAGGGGGCTTCACCCCTCCACTTT
CASSLGGQGASPLHF
>-|TRBJ2-1|-|TRBV11-2
TGTGCCAGCAGCTACTCGCAAAGCTCCTACAATGAGCAGTTCTTC
CASSYSQSSYNEQFF
>TRBD2|TRBJ2-3|-|TRBV7-2
TGTGCCAGCAGCCCGACTAGCTTGACAGATACGCAGTATTTT
CASSPTSLTDTQYF
>TRBD1|TRBJ1-5|-|TRBV11-2
TGTGCCAGCAGCCGGGGACAGGGGGAGATGGGGGATCAGCCCCAGCATTTT
CASSRGQGEMGDQPQHF
>TRBD2|TRBJ2-3|-|TRBV6-5
TGTGCCAGCAGTAAACTAGCGGGCGATATCACGGATACGCAGTATTTT
CASSKLAGDITDTQYF
>-|TRBJ2-6|many|TRBV29-1
TGCAGCGTTGAAAAAAGGGGGAACTCTGGGGCCAACGTCCTGACTTTC
CSVEKRGNSGANVLTF
>TRBD2|TRBJ2-2|-|TRBV6-2/TRBV6-3
TGTGCCAGCGAGAATCGACTAGCGGACGGGGAGCTGTATTTT
CASENRLADGELYF
>-|TRBJ2-1|-|TRBV7-2
TGTGCCAGCAGCCCCGGCGTCGCCTACAATGGGCGGTTCTTC
CASSPGVAYNGRFF
>-|TRBJ1-4|many|TRBV7-8
TGTGCCAGCAGCCCGGGGCCGGCAACTAATGAAAAACTGTTTTTT
CASSPGPATNEKLFF
>TRBD1|TRBJ1-1|few|TRBV7-2
TGTGCCAGCAGCTTAGCGGACAGGGGTGGGACTGAAGCTTTCTTT
CASSLADRGGTEAFF
>TRBD1|TRBJ1-2|few|TRBV7-9
TGTGCCAGCAGCTCTACAGGGGGCCTCGGCTATGGCTACACCTTC
CASSSTGGLGYGYTF
>-|TRBJ2-3|-|TRBV6-5
TGTGCCAGCAGTTACGCCCCAGGGACCGATACGCAGTATTTT
CASSYAPGTDTQYF
>TRBD1|TRBJ2-7|few|TRBV10-3
TGTGCCATCAGGGGCCGGACAGGGGGGCGCTACGAGCAGTACTTC
CAIRGRTGGRYEQYF
>-|TRBJ2-3|few|TRBV2
TGTGCCAGCAGTGAAGTATCAGGGAGCACAGATACGCAGTATTTT
CASSEVSGSTDTQYF
>TRBD2|TRBJ2-5|few|TRBV20-1
TGCAGTGCTAGACCTGGACTAGCGGAGGGGACCCAGTACTTC
CSARPGLAEGTQYF
>TRBD1|TRBJ1-5|-|TRBV20-1
TGCAGTGCACCAAACCCCGGGACAGAGTACAATCAGCCCCAGCATTTT
CSAPNPGTEYNQPQHF
>TRBD1|TRBJ2-5|-|TRBV10-2
TGCGCCAGCGCCCTACAGGGGCGCCAGGAGACCCAGTACTTC
CASALQGRQETQYF
>TRBD1|TRBJ2-7|-|TRBV20-1
TGCAGTGCGGACGACAGGGAATACGAGCAGTACTTC
CSADDREYEQYF
>-|TRBJ2-1|-|TRBV6-5
TGTGCCAGCAGTCTTCCGGGACTGACCTCCAATGAGCAGTTCTTC
CASSLPGLTSNEQFF
>TRBD2|TRBJ2-1|few|TRBV12-3/TRBV12-4
TGTGCCAGCAGCACCATGACTAGCGGGAGCTATGAGCAGTTCTTC
CASSTMTSGSYEQFF
>-|TRBJ1-6|-|TRBV15
TGTGCCACCAGCAGAGATCGCCAGGGGAATTCACCCCTCCACTTT
CATSRDRQGNSPLHF
>-|TRBJ1-5|once|TRBV6-2/TRBV6-3
TGTGCCAGCACCAGAACAGGTCCGACAGCAAATCAGCCCCAGCATTTT
CASTRTGPTANQPQHF
>-|TRBJ2-5|-|TRBV5-1
TGCGCCAGCAGCTTGTATACAGGGCAAGAGGAGACCCAGTACTTC
CASSLYTGQEETQYF
>TRBD2|TRBJ2-7|few|TRBV15
TGTGCCACCAGCACCCAAGCGGGAAGCTCCTACGAGCAGTACTTC
CATSTQAGSSYEQYF
>TRBD1|TRBJ2-7|-|TRBV7-3
TGTGCCAGCAGCGCCCGGGACAGGCCGTCCTACAATGAGCAGTACTTC
CASSARDRPSYNEQYF
>-|TRBJ2-5|-|TRBV28
TGTGCCAGCACCAAGACCGGGACTTTACCCCAAGAGACCCAGTACTTC
CASTKTGTLPQETQYF
>-|TRBJ1-5|once|TRBV20-1
TGCAGTGCTAGAGGGGCGGAGTATCAGCCCCAGCATTTT
CSARGAEYQPQHF
>-|TRBJ2-7|-|TRBV2
TGTGCCAGCAGTGATCAGGACACCGGGGCCTACGAGCAGTACTTC
CASSDQDTGAYEQYF
>-|TRBJ1-2|few|TRBV7-9
TGTGCCAGCAGCTTAAGTGCAAGCGCAGACCCTAACTATGGCTACACCTTC
CASSLSASADPNYGYTF
>-|TRBJ2-3|many|TRBV5-4
TGTGCCAGCAGCGATCGTGCATCCACAGATACGCAGTATTTT
CASSDRASTDTQYF
>-|TRBJ1-1|few|TRBV6-6
TGTGCCAGCAGTCAACCAAGCCCAGGAGGAGTGAACACTGAAGCTTTCTTT
CASSQPSPGGVNTEAFF
>-|TRBJ2-5|-|TRBV29-1
TGCAGCGTCTTTCCGACCGTGCCGGTGGGGGAGCAGTACTTC
CSVFPTVPVGEQYF
>-|TRBJ2-7|-|TRBV9
TGTGCCAGCAGCCCATCCCAAGGGGGGGGTCGCGAGCAGTACTTC
CASSPSQGGGREQYF
>TRBD1|TRBJ1-5|-|TRBV30
TGTGCCTGGAGTGGGCAGGGGGATCAGCCCCAGCATTTT
CAWSGQGDQPQHF
>-|TRBJ2-7|few|TRBV3-1
TGTGCCAGCAGCCGCGCTCTCGAGCAGTACTTC
CASSRALEQYF
>TRBD2|TRBJ2-3|-|TRBV6-2/TRBV6-3
TGTGCCAGCAGCCGGACTAGCGGTACGCAGTATTTT
CASSRTSGTQYF